The clone carrying this TCR beta chain was picked up one time. What it binds is not known. The record originates from a study of Ad26.COV2.S vaccination and SARS-CoV-2 variants. Study summary: The donor was enrolled in the Ad26.COV2.S arm of the COV1001 trial.

The repertoire was sequenced with immunoSEQ multiplex PCR; TCRdb's copy has only in-frame clones and lacks some. The sample yields about 440,000 clones, 70% to 90% seen once. Findings of the study overall: Possible underestimation of total T cell responses by the TCR breadth and depth analyses was noted. Spike-specific TCR breadth ran higher among vaccine recipients than placebo recipients.

Sample treatment: around 19 received Ad26.COV2.S at low or high dose, single or two shots; about 5 received placebo; per-sample allocation not given. On day 63 after the first injection, vaccine and placebo recipients gave samples. In Boston, the donor was an adult between 18-55 years of age. Trimming left V 0 bases short and J 3 bases short, with 9 bases between. CDR1 and CDR2 from the germline V gene are LNHDA and SQIVND (reference sequence). CDR3 size: 15 residues. The source is a person aged 18 to 59 who received the Ad26.COV2.S COVID-19 vaccine or a placebo. Source: peripheral blood, taken in a trial of Ad26.COV2.S vaccine versus placebo. The chain recombines TRBV19 with TRBJ2-1; D uncertain. CDR3 residues: CASSIDRMGYNEQFF. The DNA for the CDR3 is TGTGCCAGTAGTATAGATCGAATGGGCTACAATGAGCAGTTCTTC. Full variable domain (outside the CDR3, taken from reference TRBV19 and TRBJ2-1): DGGITQSPKYLFRKEGQNVTLSCEQNLNHDAMYWYRQDPGQGLRLIYYSQIVNDFQKGDIAEGYSVSREKKESFPLTVTSAQKNPTAFYLCASSIDRMGYNEQFFGPGTRLTVL.